These 2 T cell receptor beta chains were sequenced from one sample in a study of T cell responses to AZD1222 COVID-19 vaccine (dated by TCRdb to 2020 to 2022). Library creation used the immunoSEQ multiplex PCR assay. TCRdb carries this immuneACCESS record with in-frame sequences only. Its versions omit some clonotypes, under half of them owing to an unresolved V gene in the studies checked, with the rest unexplained. Present in this sample are about 98,000 clones, approximately 86% of which were seen just once. The ten largest clonotypes hold around 5.5% of the sample. What the time point label conveys for this sample: baseline before first vaccination. The sample here was peripheral blood, taken on day 0 of AZD1222 vaccination. These receptors originate from an adult in good health.

The CDR3 sequence: CASSISRGNQPQHF. The CDR3 DNA reads TGTGCCAGTAGTATTAGCAGGGGCAATCAGCCCCAGCATTTT. V is TRBV19 and J is TRBJ1-5; TRBD1 is a possible D gene (5 bases). V gave up 3 bases and J gave up 2 bases, with 8 bases separating them. The CDR3 sequence is 14 residues long. The germline V gene has CDR1 LNHDA and CDR2 SQIVND (reference sequence).

The J gene is TRBJ2-1, the V gene TRBV9; 14 bases are a match to TRBD2. CDR3 length: 15 amino acids. V lost 0 bases to trimming and J lost 12 bases; unmatched junction nucleotides: 5. CDR1 and CDR2 from the germline V gene are SGDLS and YYNGEE. CDR3 region: CASSVAGLAGGGQFF. In DNA, the CDR3 is TGTGCCAGCAGCGTAGCAGGACTAGCGGGAGGTGGGCAGTTCTTC.